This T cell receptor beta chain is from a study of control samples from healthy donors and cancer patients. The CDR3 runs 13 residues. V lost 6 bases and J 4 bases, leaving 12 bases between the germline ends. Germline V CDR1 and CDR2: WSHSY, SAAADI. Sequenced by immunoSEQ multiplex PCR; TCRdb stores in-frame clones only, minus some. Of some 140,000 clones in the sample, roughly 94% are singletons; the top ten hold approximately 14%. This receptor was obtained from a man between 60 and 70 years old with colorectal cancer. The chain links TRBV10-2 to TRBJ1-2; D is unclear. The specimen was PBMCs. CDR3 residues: CASSPGETYGYTF. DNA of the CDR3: TGCGCCAGCAGCCCCGGTGAGACCTATGGCTACACCTTC.